This T cell receptor (beta chain) is from a study of technical replicates of blood from a few donors (dated by TCRdb to about 2017). Points on this clone: No antigen is known for it. The input lacks base qualities; no much larger clone sits a single base away.

Library generation was performed with the immunoSEQ multiplex PCR assay. TCRdb took this table from immuneACCESS and kept in-frame rearrangements with V and J called. Such tables lack part of the clones; where checked against another copy, unresolved V genes explain under half of the gap, and the rest is unexplained. The sample table lists around 77,000 clones, 92% of them with a count of one. The ten biggest clones cover around 0.44% of the sample. V is reduced by 5 bases and J by 3 bases, leaving a spacing of 16 bases between them. The germline V gene encodes CDR1 SGHNT and CDR2 YENEEA. Including the terminal cysteine and phenylalanine, the CDR3 comprises 16 residues. Only CDR3 DNA is held: 48 bases, read in frame from base 1.

The sequence was collected from a human donor in good health. The specimen was T cells isolated from PBMCs. The chain links TRBV11-3 with TRBJ2-2; TRBD2 could be the D gene, as 5 bases match. The CDR3 in this case is CASSPFRGDHTGELFF. DNA sequence: TGTGCCAGCAGCCCATTTCGGGGTGACCACACCGGGGAGCTGTTTTTT.